Below are 2 T cell receptor beta chains sequenced from a single sample in a study of T-cell memory formation after mild COVID-19. TCRdb used MiXCR to reprocess the 5' RACE reads, holding one entry per CDR3 protein. Of 150,000 to 200,000 distinct CDR3 sequences in the sample, roughly 16% were seen once. Sequencing was carried out using PBMCs or a T cell subset sorted from them (not recorded which). Receptors were obtained from an adult woman who had mild COVID-19 (a few samples of this study predate the infection). Cell type and time point are not known.

This clonotype was seen a handful of times. The V call is TRBV10-3, the J call TRBJ2-5; D is perhaps TRBD1 or TRBD2 (6 bases each). V was shortened by 7 bases and J by 5 bases, with 11 bases between the two germline ends. The germline CDR1 and CDR2 sequences are ENHRY and SYGVKD. CDR3 length: 12 residues. Written as DNA, the CDR3 is TGTGCCATCAACCGGGGGCGGGAGACCCAGTACTTC. Its protein is CAINRGRETQYF.

A few counts support this clonotype. V usage is TRBV7-2 and J usage is TRBJ2-3; 12 positions agree with TRBD2. Trimming took 1 base from V and 1 from J; bases not matched to a gene: 3. Looked up from germline, CDR1 is SGHTA and CDR2 is FQGNSA. The CDR3 extends over 17 amino acids. CDR3 DNA sequence: TGTGCCAGCAGCTTAGTAGCTAGCGGGGGGGGCACAGATACGCAGTATTTT. This encodes CASSLVASGGGTDTQYF. Using reference TRBV7-2 and TRBJ2-3 for the parts outside the CDR3, the full variable domain is GAGVSQSPSNKVTEKGKDVELRCDPISGHTALYWYRQSLGQGLEFLIYFQGNSAPDKSGLPSDRFSAERTGGSVSTLTIQRTQQEDSAVYLCASSLVASGGGTDTQYFGPGTRLTVL.